This is a list of T cell receptor beta chains from one sample in a study of CXCR3-negative and CXCR3-positive naive CD8 T cells. TCRdb reprocessed the 5' RACE reads and keeps a single row for each CDR3 protein, giving no DNA. The sample shows more than 80,000 distinct CDR3 sequences, and roughly 0.4% sits with its ten largest clones. The sequenced material came from naive CXCR3+ CD8+ T cells from blood. These receptors originate from a human donor in good health. Some clones in this sample may be carry-over from other donors' samples. Both conserved end residues are part of each CDR3. Rows may omit the clone size; those that give it use once, few, many or a size class.

v_call: TRBV5-1; cdr3_length: 13; j_call: TRBJ2-7; clone_size: -; cdr3_aa: CASSLDGFYEQYF
v_call: TRBV7-8; cdr3_length: 16; j_call: TRBJ2-2; clone_size: -; cdr3_aa: CASSPIPGLNTGELFF
v_call: TRBV10-3; cdr3_length: 14; j_call: TRBJ1-1; clone_size: -; cdr3_aa: CAIRETVMNTEAFF
v_call: TRBV7-3; cdr3_length: 15; j_call: TRBJ2-5; clone_size: -; cdr3_aa: CASSLTGAQGETQYF
v_call: TRBV19; cdr3_length: 14; j_call: TRBJ2-1; clone_size: -; cdr3_aa: CASSHRGSYNEQFF
v_call: TRBV7-9; cdr3_length: 15; j_call: TRBJ2-1; clone_size: -; cdr3_aa: CASSLGLAGYNEQFF
v_call: TRBV6-5; cdr3_length: 16; j_call: TRBJ2-3; clone_size: -; cdr3_aa: CASSHSDTGDTDTQYF
v_call: TRBV7-9; cdr3_length: 17; j_call: TRBJ2-2; clone_size: -; cdr3_aa: CASSLFSATGNTGELFF
v_call: TRBV7-9; cdr3_length: 16; j_call: TRBJ2-1; clone_size: -; cdr3_aa: CASSRGLSGKGNEQFF
v_call: TRBV7-2; cdr3_length: 15; j_call: TRBJ2-7; clone_size: -; cdr3_aa: CASSPSAGLSYEQYF
v_call: TRBV5-1; cdr3_length: 15; j_call: TRBJ2-1; clone_size: -; cdr3_aa: CASSLGWGSYNEQFF
v_call: TRBV7-9; cdr3_length: 19; j_call: TRBJ2-4; clone_size: -; cdr3_aa: CASSPRLGEGELAKNIQYF
v_call: TRBV11-2; cdr3_length: 16; j_call: TRBJ2-5; clone_size: -; cdr3_aa: CASSQIGQGARETQYF
v_call: TRBV4-3; cdr3_length: 16; j_call: TRBJ2-1; clone_size: -; cdr3_aa: CASSQDPGGSYNEQFF
v_call: TRBV11-3; cdr3_length: 13; j_call: TRBJ2-7; clone_size: medium-sized; cdr3_aa: CASSPRGSYEQYF
v_call: TRBV14; cdr3_length: 13; j_call: TRBJ2-7; clone_size: -; cdr3_aa: CASSPGGGLEQYF
v_call: TRBV27; cdr3_length: 14; j_call: TRBJ2-2; clone_size: -; cdr3_aa: CASSLSMNTGELFF
v_call: TRBV10-3; cdr3_length: 14; j_call: TRBJ2-1; clone_size: -; cdr3_aa: CAISEQTRNNEQFF
v_call: TRBV14; cdr3_length: 16; j_call: TRBJ2-5; clone_size: -; cdr3_aa: CASSQVFPGAGKTQYF
v_call: TRBV6-2/TRBV6-3; cdr3_length: 13; j_call: TRBJ1-2; clone_size: -; cdr3_aa: CASSYYDREGYTF
v_call: TRBV7-3; cdr3_length: 15; j_call: TRBJ2-1; clone_size: -; cdr3_aa: CASSFISSGWNEQFF
v_call: TRBV12-3/TRBV12-4; cdr3_length: 15; j_call: TRBJ1-5; clone_size: -; cdr3_aa: CASSPQGISNQPQHF
v_call: TRBV5-5; cdr3_length: 15; j_call: TRBJ2-1; clone_size: -; cdr3_aa: CASSAGDSSYNEQFF
v_call: TRBV6-5; cdr3_length: 14; j_call: TRBJ2-3; clone_size: -; cdr3_aa: CASNPRTGTDTQYF
v_call: TRBV4-1; cdr3_length: 15; j_call: TRBJ2-7; clone_size: -; cdr3_aa: CASSQVGTGLYEQYF
v_call: TRBV7-9; cdr3_length: 14; j_call: TRBJ2-1; clone_size: -; cdr3_aa: CASSFQRGGSEQFF
v_call: TRBV19; cdr3_length: 15; j_call: TRBJ2-7; clone_size: -; cdr3_aa: CASSIHQAASYEQYF
v_call: TRBV9; cdr3_length: 15; j_call: TRBJ1-2; clone_size: -; cdr3_aa: CASSVWEGGNYGYTF
v_call: TRBV29-1; cdr3_length: 15; j_call: TRBJ2-5; clone_size: -; cdr3_aa: CSVLLEGEELETQYF
v_call: TRBV7-3; cdr3_length: 15; j_call: TRBJ2-1; clone_size: -; cdr3_aa: CASSLLAGAHNEQFF
v_call: TRBV7-9; cdr3_length: 12; j_call: TRBJ1-1; clone_size: -; cdr3_aa: CASMGLKTEAFF
v_call: TRBV7-2; cdr3_length: 15; j_call: TRBJ1-2; clone_size: -; cdr3_aa: CASSPIESLGYGYTF
v_call: TRBV21-1; cdr3_length: 21; j_call: TRBJ2-6; clone_size: -; cdr3_aa: CASSKGTSAYRVSTGANVLTF
v_call: TRBV7-9; cdr3_length: 15; j_call: TRBJ2-4; clone_size: -; cdr3_aa: CASSHSGLAKNIQYF
v_call: TRBV7-9; cdr3_length: 15; j_call: TRBJ1-1; clone_size: -; cdr3_aa: CASSFRTETYTEAFF
v_call: TRBV7-9; cdr3_length: 16; j_call: TRBJ2-5; clone_size: -; cdr3_aa: CASSSTAGGIQETQYF
v_call: TRBV6-2/TRBV6-3; cdr3_length: 15; j_call: TRBJ2-7; clone_size: -; cdr3_aa: CASSAGQWISYEQYF
v_call: TRBV6-6; cdr3_length: 14; j_call: TRBJ2-2; clone_size: -; cdr3_aa: CASSYSGGFGELFF
v_call: TRBV7-9; cdr3_length: 14; j_call: TRBJ1-2; clone_size: -; cdr3_aa: CASSSLTGAVGYTF
v_call: TRBV28; cdr3_length: 17; j_call: TRBJ2-1; clone_size: -; cdr3_aa: CASTTRPGTSGRYEQFF
v_call: TRBV5-1; cdr3_length: 16; j_call: TRBJ2-1; clone_size: -; cdr3_aa: CASSLDSRSSYNEQFF